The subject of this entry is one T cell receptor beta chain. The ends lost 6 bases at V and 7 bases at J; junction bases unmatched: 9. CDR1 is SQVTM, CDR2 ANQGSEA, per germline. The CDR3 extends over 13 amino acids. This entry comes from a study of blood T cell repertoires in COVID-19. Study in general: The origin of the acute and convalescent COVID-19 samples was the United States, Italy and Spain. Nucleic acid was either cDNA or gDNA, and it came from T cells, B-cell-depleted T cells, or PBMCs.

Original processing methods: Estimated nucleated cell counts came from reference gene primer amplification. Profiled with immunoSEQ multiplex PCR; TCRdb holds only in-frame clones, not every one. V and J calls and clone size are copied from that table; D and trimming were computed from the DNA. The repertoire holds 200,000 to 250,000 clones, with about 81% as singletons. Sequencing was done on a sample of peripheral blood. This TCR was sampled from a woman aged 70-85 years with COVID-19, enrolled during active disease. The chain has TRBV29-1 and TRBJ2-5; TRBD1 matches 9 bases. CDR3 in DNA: TGCAGCGTCGTGGACAGGGGTTTAGGGACCCAGTACTTC. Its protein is CSVVDRGLGTQYF.